These 21 T cell receptor beta chains were all obtained from the same sample, sequenced in a study of blood T cell repertoires in COVID-19. The assay was immunoSEQ multiplex PCR, and TCRdb's table has in-frame clones only and misses some. The sample consists of about 180,000 clones, roughly 80% of them appearing once. The sequenced sample was peripheral blood. The receptors were sampled from a woman between 70 and 85 years old with acute or convalescent COVID-19.

The J gene is TRBJ2-2, the V gene TRBV6-6; 12 bases map to TRBD2. Germline values: CDR1 MNHNY, CDR2 SVGAGI (reference sequence). The J segment lost 6 bases and the V segment lost 5 bases, leaving 10 bases of the junction unmatched. The CDR3 sequence is 17 residues long. The DNA for the CDR3 is TGTGCCAGCAGTCCTAGCGGGGGGGCTGCGGTCGCCGGGGAGCTGTTTTTT. Amino acid sequence: CASSPSGGAAVAGELFF.

The rearrangement uses TRBV4-1 and TRBJ1-2, with 9 bases matching TRBD1. The ends lost 1 base at V and 1 base at J; junction bases unmatched: 4. CDR3 length equals 16 residues. The germline gives CDR1 MGHRA, CDR2 YSYEKL. The CDR3 nucleotides are TGCGCCAGCAGCCAAGGACAGGGGGAAGGTAACTATGGCTACACCTTC. Translation: CASSQGQGEGNYGYTF.

V is TRBV29-1 and J is TRBJ2-3; 7 bases are a match to TRBD1. In germline, CDR1 is SQVTM, CDR2 ANQGSEA. This CDR3 region has 13 residues. The CDR3 nucleotides are TGCAGTACTAGACAGGGCGTGACAGATACGCAGTATTTT. Translated: CSTRQGVTDTQYF.

The chain is built from TRBV30 and TRBJ2-3, with TRBD1 identical over 7 bases. CDR1 and CDR2 (germline): GTSNPN, SVGIG (reference sequence). V lost 0 bases to trimming and J lost 2 bases; unmatched junction nucleotides: 5. This CDR3 region has 15 residues. The CDR3 here is CAWSVSGGPTDTQYF. The CDR3, as DNA: TGTGCCTGGAGTGTCTCAGGGGGTCCCACAGATACGCAGTATTTT.

This clone has only a few counts. The rearrangement uses TRBV20-1 and TRBJ1-1; D unresolved. Germline CDR1 is DFQATT and CDR2 is SNEGSKA (reference sequence). Trimming removed 3 bases from V and 0 bases from J, with 5 bases in between. The CDR3 totals 12 residues. CDR3 coding DNA: TGCAGTGCTAGTGGCGTGAACACTGAAGCTTTCTTT. Residues: CSASGVNTEAFF.

The V gene is TRBV28, the J gene TRBJ2-3; unclear D gene. This CDR3 is 12 amino acids long. Per the germline V gene, CDR1 is MDHEN and CDR2 is SYDVKM. The V and J ends lost 3 bases and 7 bases respectively, with 8 bases between them. CDR3 loop: CASSFTSYTQYF. CDR3 in DNA: TGTGCCAGCAGTTTCACATCCTATACGCAGTATTTT.

In this sample, this clone turned up a few times. The chain combines TRBV23-1 with TRBJ2-2; TRBD2 is a possible D gene (6 bases). TRBV23-1 is flagged as an ORF with uncertain function. This CDR3 spans 17 amino acids. The V end lost 2 bases, the J end lost 5 bases, and 18 bases lay between the germline ends. The CDR3 region is CASSQALKRARTGELFF. DNA of the CDR3: TGCGCCAGCAGTCAAGCCCTCAAGCGGGCCCGTACCGGGGAGCTGTTTTTT.

The V and J genes are TRBV5-8 and TRBJ1-5; D is unresolved. Germline CDR1 and CDR2: SGHTS and YDEGEE. Trimming removed 2 bases from V and 0 bases from J, with 12 bases in between. This CDR3 comprises 16 residues. This CDR3 is CASSFGPTGSNQPQHF. In DNA, the CDR3 is TGTGCCAGCAGCTTTGGCCCCACGGGTAGCAATCAGCCCCAGCATTTT.

This chain joins TRBV7-3 and TRBJ2-1, with 13 bases fitting TRBD2. The CDR3 sequence is 16 residues long. Trimming at V came to 6 bases and at J to 3 bases, leaving 5 bases not matched to a gene. From germline, CDR1 is SGHTA and CDR2 FQGTGA. CDR3: CASSQRLAGGYNEQFF. DNA of the CDR3: TGTGCCAGCAGTCAAAGACTAGCGGGGGGCTACAATGAGCAGTTCTTC.

This clone is a singleton in its sample. The rearrangement joins TRBV28 to TRBJ2-7; 12 nucleotides line up with TRBD2. V shed 4 bases, J shed 2 bases, and the junction held 3 bases outside the gene matches. The CDR3 has 15 amino acids. Germline-derived CDR1 and CDR2 are MDHEN and SYDVKM. In DNA form, the CDR3 reads TGTGCCAGCAGTTCCCTAGCGGGGGGGCCCTACGAGCAGTACTTC. Translation: CASSSLAGGPYEQYF.

The chain combines TRBV5-1 with TRBJ1-2, with D tentatively TRBD1 (6 bases). This CDR3 contains 13 residues. V lost 4 bases and J lost 8, with 15 bases in between. Per the germline V gene, CDR1 is SGHRS and CDR2 is YFSETQ. CDR3: CASSPQAGAGYTF. CDR3 sequence (DNA): TGCGCCAGCAGCCCCCAGGCAGGGGCGGGCTACACCTTC.

The V call is TRBV30, the J call TRBJ2-1; D gene uncertain. V was cut by 5 bases and J by 7 bases, with 9 bases left in between. The CDR3 contains 11 residues. CDR1 is GTSNPN, CDR2 SVGIG, per germline (reference sequence). The CDR3 nucleotides are TGTGCCTGGGGACCCAATAATGAGCAGTTCTTC. It is translated as CAWGPNNEQFF.

The V and J genes are TRBV11-3 and TRBJ2-1; D might be TRBD2 (6 bases). V lost 0 bases and J 5 bases, leaving 11 bases between the germline ends. Germline CDR1 SGHNT, CDR2 YENEEA. The CDR3 contains 15 residues. The CDR3 bases are TGTGCCAGCAGCTTAGATCCGCGGGAAGACAATGAGCAGTTCTTC. This codes for CASSLDPREDNEQFF.

The chain uses TRBV6-2 or TRBV6-3 and TRBJ1-1, with 7 nucleotides matching TRBD1. V dropped 2 bases and J dropped 4; count of bases not matched to a gene: 13. Germline CDR1 is MNHEY and CDR2 is SVGEGT. There are 17 residues in the CDR3. CDR3 nucleotide sequence: TGTGCCAGCAGTTACGTCTCGGTTGGACAGGTGGCCACTGAAGCTTTCTTT. Protein product: CASSYVSVGQVATEAFF.

This clone was observed once. This sequence joins TRBV7-2 and TRBJ2-1; 9 bases are a match to TRBD1. The germline CDR1 and CDR2 sequences are SGHTA and FQGNSA. This CDR3 contains 13 residues. Germline trimming cut 1 base from V and 8 bases from J; bases unmatched to any gene: 0. This CDR3 is CASSLGQGDEQFF. CDR3 sequence (DNA): TGTGCCAGCAGCTTAGGACAGGGGGATGAGCAGTTCTTC.

Comments on this clone: Other DNA sequences in the same sample also yield this CDR3. The gene calls are TRBV6-2 or TRBV6-3 and TRBJ2-3, with 9 bases aligning to TRBD2. With V trimmed by 2 bases and J by 3 bases, 3 bases remained unmatched. Germline CDR1 MNHEY, CDR2 SVGEGT. CDR3 length equals 15 residues. The CDR3 DNA sequence: TGTGCCAGCAGTTACCTGGCGGGAGGGACAGATACGCAGTATTTT. This translates into CASSYLAGGTDTQYF.

The V and J genes are TRBV6-5 and TRBJ2-7; 11 positions agree with TRBD1. Germline V gene sequence: CDR1 MNHEY, CDR2 SVGAGI. With V trimmed by 8 bases and J by 6 bases, 9 bases remained unmatched. This CDR3 comprises 14 residues. The CDR3 coding sequence is TGTGCCAGCCACTCCGCGGGACAGGGGGGCGAGCAGTACTTC. It is translated as CASHSAGQGGEQYF.

This chain joins TRBV9 and TRBJ1-5, with 9 bases identical to TRBD1. Per the germline V gene, CDR1 is SGDLS and CDR2 is YYNGEE. The ends lost 4 bases at V and 7 bases at J; junction bases unmatched: 6. The CDR3 runs to 14 residues. CDR3 region: CASSQGTGNQPQHF. The CDR3 bases are TGTGCCAGCAGCCAGGGGACAGGGAACCAGCCCCAGCATTTT.

This clone occurred once. This chain joins TRBV28 and TRBJ2-7; 10 nucleotides agree with TRBD2. V trimming: 5 bases; J trimming: 3 bases; junction bases outside the gene matches: 4. Germline V gene data show CDR1 as MDHEN and CDR2 as SYDVKM. CDR3 size: 14 residues. CDR3 amino acids: CASSHLAGDYEQYF. As DNA, the CDR3 is TGTGCCAGCAGTCATCTAGCGGGGGACTACGAGCAGTACTTC.

The rearrangement uses TRBV28 and TRBJ1-2; D gene uncertain. V lost 4 bases and J lost 14, with 14 bases in between. Germline V gene lookup returns CDR1 MDHEN and CDR2 SYDVKM. The CDR3 extends over 11 amino acids. In nucleotides, the CDR3 is TGTGCCAGCAGTTCCCCGCGCCTTATGACCTTC. Protein product: CASSSPRLMTF.

This rearrangement joins TRBV19 to TRBJ1-3, with D perhaps matching TRBD1 (6 bases). This CDR3 contains 16 residues. Germline values: CDR1 LNHDA, CDR2 SQIVND (reference sequence). Trimming shortened V by 2 bases and J by 4 bases, and 15 bases separated the two germline ends. The CDR3 DNA reads as TGTGCCAGTAGTATAACGGGACAAGTAGAGGGAAACACCATATATTTT. Translated, it gives CASSITGQVEGNTIYF.